A selection of T cell receptor beta chains follows, all from one sample in a study of blood T cell repertoires in COVID-19. The protocol was immunoSEQ multiplex PCR, while the TCRdb copy is restricted to in-frame clones and leaves out a portion. This sample has under 200,000 clones; 70% to 90% occur once, and the top ten carry approximately 6.6%. Sequencing was performed on PBMCs or T cells enriched from blood (not recorded which). These receptors were obtained from a woman in her forties or fifties who had recovered from COVID-19. Each CDR3 is given with its conserved first and last residue. Each record gives: V gene, D gene, clone size, J gene, CDR3 protein, CDR3 DNA. D genes are given only for firm matches. For some rows the clone size is stated as once, few or many, or as a class when expanded; others skip it.

v_call: TRBV18; d_call: TRBD1; clone_size: -; j_call: TRBJ1-2; cdr3_aa: CASSPGQGARGYTF; cdr3_nt: TGTGCCAGCTCACCGGGACAGGGGGCCAGGGGCTACACCTTC
v_call: TRBV7-8; d_call: TRBD1; clone_size: -; j_call: TRBJ2-7; cdr3_aa: CASSQDRAYEQYF; cdr3_nt: TGTGCCAGCAGTCAGGACAGGGCTTACGAGCAGTACTTC
v_call: TRBV11-2; d_call: -; clone_size: -; j_call: TRBJ1-6; cdr3_aa: CASSSTGNSPLHF; cdr3_nt: TGTGCCAGCAGCTCTACAGGGAATTCACCCCTCCACTTT
v_call: TRBV3-1/TRBV3-2; d_call: TRBD1; clone_size: -; j_call: TRBJ2-7; cdr3_aa: CASSPWDSIYEQYF; cdr3_nt: TGTGCCAGCAGCCCCTGGGACAGTATTTACGAGCAGTACTTC
v_call: TRBV7-2; d_call: TRBD1; clone_size: -; j_call: TRBJ1-5; cdr3_aa: CASSLDRGQSQPQHF; cdr3_nt: TGTGCCAGCAGCTTAGACAGGGGGCAGAGTCAGCCCCAGCATTTT
v_call: TRBV2; d_call: TRBD1; clone_size: -; j_call: TRBJ2-7; cdr3_aa: CASSAEGGIYEQYF; cdr3_nt: TGTGCCAGCAGTGCTGAAGGGGGCATCTACGAGCAGTACTTC
v_call: TRBV9; d_call: TRBD2; clone_size: -; j_call: TRBJ2-5; cdr3_aa: CASSVAEAGGQETQYF; cdr3_nt: TGTGCCAGCAGCGTAGCTGAGGCGGGGGGGCAAGAGACCCAGTACTTC
v_call: TRBV11-2; d_call: -; clone_size: -; j_call: TRBJ2-4; cdr3_aa: CASSLTNWGEGIQYF; cdr3_nt: TGTGCCAGCAGCTTAACTAATTGGGGAGAGGGCATTCAGTACTTC
v_call: TRBV4-3; d_call: TRBD2; clone_size: once; j_call: TRBJ2-3; cdr3_aa: CASSQDPAGGRDTQYF; cdr3_nt: TGCGCCAGCAGCCAAGATCCTGCGGGGGGTAGAGATACGCAGTATTTT
v_call: TRBV5-4; d_call: -; clone_size: -; j_call: TRBJ2-1; cdr3_aa: CASSQTGGPSNEQFF; cdr3_nt: TGTGCCAGCAGCCAGACGGGGGGCCCCTCCAATGAGCAGTTCTTC
v_call: TRBV11-3; d_call: TRBD2; clone_size: -; j_call: TRBJ2-5; cdr3_aa: CASSHPAGGKTQYF; cdr3_nt: TGTGCCAGCAGCCACCCAGCGGGGGGGAAGACCCAGTACTTC
v_call: TRBV7-9; d_call: -; clone_size: -; j_call: TRBJ1-2; cdr3_aa: CASSRQGGAVSYGYTF; cdr3_nt: TGTGCCAGCAGCCGTCAGGGAGGGGCAGTTAGCTATGGCTACACCTTC
v_call: TRBV29-1; d_call: -; clone_size: -; j_call: TRBJ2-6; cdr3_aa: CSVGMSAGANVLTF; cdr3_nt: TGCAGCGTCGGGATGTCGGCGGGGGCCAACGTCCTGACTTTC
v_call: TRBV11-3; d_call: -; clone_size: -; j_call: TRBJ2-5; cdr3_aa: CASSLDGGLAKETQYF; cdr3_nt: TGTGCCAGCAGCTTAGATGGGGGACTGGCTAAAGAGACCCAGTACTTC
v_call: TRBV4-2; d_call: -; clone_size: -; j_call: TRBJ2-2; cdr3_aa: CASSQDRQRTGELFF; cdr3_nt: TGTGCCAGCAGCCAAGATCGGCAGCGCACCGGGGAGCTGTTTTTT
v_call: TRBV7-9; d_call: -; clone_size: once; j_call: TRBJ2-3; cdr3_aa: CASSSDRSSTQYF; cdr3_nt: TGTGCCAGCAGCTCCGACAGATCATCTACGCAGTATTTT
v_call: TRBV13; d_call: TRBD2; clone_size: once; j_call: TRBJ2-3; cdr3_aa: CASSLERGGRDTQYF; cdr3_nt: TGTGCCAGCAGCTTAGAGCGGGGGGGCCGAGATACGCAGTATTTT
v_call: TRBV7-6; d_call: -; clone_size: -; j_call: TRBJ2-3; cdr3_aa: CASSPADTQYF; cdr3_nt: TGTGCCAGCAGTCCGGCAGATACGCAGTATTTT
v_call: TRBV6-6; d_call: TRBD1; clone_size: few; j_call: TRBJ1-3; cdr3_aa: CASSPTGGKFSGNTIYF; cdr3_nt: TGTGCCAGCAGTCCTACAGGGGGGAAATTCTCTGGAAACACCATATATTTT
v_call: TRBV7-2; d_call: TRBD1; clone_size: -; j_call: TRBJ2-4; cdr3_aa: CASSRDRARDIQYF; cdr3_nt: TGTGCCAGCAGCCGGGACAGGGCGAGGGACATTCAGTACTTC
v_call: TRBV6-5; d_call: -; clone_size: -; j_call: TRBJ1-2; cdr3_aa: CASSTRTVLPLF; cdr3_nt: TGTGCCAGCAGTACCCGGACTGTTTTGCCCCTGTTC
v_call: TRBV2; d_call: TRBD2; clone_size: -; j_call: TRBJ2-1; cdr3_aa: CASSERASGSREQFF; cdr3_nt: TGTGCCAGCAGTGAGAGGGCTAGCGGTTCCCGTGAGCAGTTCTTC
v_call: TRBV3-1/TRBV3-2; d_call: -; clone_size: -; j_call: TRBJ1-2; cdr3_aa: CASSQGTQGHFYGYTF; cdr3_nt: TGTGCCAGCAGCCAAGGAACCCAGGGGCATTTCTATGGCTACACCTTC
v_call: TRBV29-1; d_call: -; clone_size: -; j_call: TRBJ2-2; cdr3_aa: CSVEEGAAVGELFF; cdr3_nt: TGCAGCGTTGAAGAGGGGGCGGCGGTCGGGGAGCTGTTTTTT
v_call: TRBV18; d_call: TRBD2; clone_size: -; j_call: TRBJ2-3; cdr3_aa: CASSPLRGDPTSTDTQYF; cdr3_nt: TGTGCCAGCTCACCTCTGCGGGGGGACCCTACTAGCACAGATACGCAGTATTTT
v_call: TRBV14; d_call: -; clone_size: -; j_call: TRBJ2-3; cdr3_aa: CASSPFALVTDTQYF; cdr3_nt: TGTGCCAGCAGCCCCTTCGCGTTGGTCACAGATACGCAGTATTTT
v_call: TRBV11-3; d_call: -; clone_size: -; j_call: TRBJ2-1; cdr3_aa: CASSRQSVEQFF; cdr3_nt: TGTGCCAGCAGCCGTCAGTCAGTTGAGCAGTTCTTC
v_call: TRBV25-1; d_call: -; clone_size: -; j_call: TRBJ1-2; cdr3_aa: CASSDTANYGYTF; cdr3_nt: TGTGCCAGCAGTGACACAGCTAACTATGGCTACACCTTC